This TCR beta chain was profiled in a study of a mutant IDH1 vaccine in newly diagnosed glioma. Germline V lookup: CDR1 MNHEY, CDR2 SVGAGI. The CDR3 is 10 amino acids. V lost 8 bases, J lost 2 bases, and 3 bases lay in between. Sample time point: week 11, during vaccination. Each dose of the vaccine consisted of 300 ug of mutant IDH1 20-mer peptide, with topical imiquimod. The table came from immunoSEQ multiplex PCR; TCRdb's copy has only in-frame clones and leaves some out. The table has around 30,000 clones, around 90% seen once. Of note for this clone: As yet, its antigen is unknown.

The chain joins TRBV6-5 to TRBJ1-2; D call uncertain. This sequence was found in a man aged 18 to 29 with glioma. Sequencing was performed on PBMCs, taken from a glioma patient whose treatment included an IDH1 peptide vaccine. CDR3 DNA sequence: TGTGCCAGCTGCAACTATGGCTACACCTTC. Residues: CASCNYGYTF.